Here is one T cell receptor (beta chain) with its context. The source of the sample is a study of Graves' ophthalmopathy and Graves' hyperthyroidism. RNA served as the template for amplifying TCR beta CDR3 regions. Investigators did first-round RT-PCR with HTBI primers, then second-round multiplex PCR. TCRdb reprocessed the multiplex PCR reads via MiXCR and lists one record per CDR3 protein. In the table there are about 39,000 distinct CDR3 sequences, approximately 55% of which are singletons. Aged 18 to 65, hyperthyroidism patients had new diagnoses of under 2 months' duration. Uncontrolled infections, other autoimmune diseases, pregnancy or lactation barred patients from enrollment. The germline V gene encodes CDR1 DFQATT and CDR2 SNEGSKA (reference sequence). The CDR3 has 14 residues. V lost 6 bases, J lost 7 bases, and 13 bases stayed unmatched.

The source of this sequence is an adult woman with stable Graves' hyperthyroidism. Sequencing was carried out using peripheral blood. The chain uses TRBV20-1 and TRBJ1-2; 8 nucleotides match TRBD1. The CDR3 DNA reads as TGCAGTGCCCCCAACACGGTCAGGGGGCTTGGCTACACCTTC. Protein: CSAPNTVRGLGYTF.